The rows below give T cell receptor beta chains drawn from one sample of a study of cytomegalovirus exposure and HLA in healthy donors. The protocol was immunoSEQ multiplex PCR, while the TCRdb copy is restricted to in-frame clones and leaves out a portion. Of approximately 170,000 clones listed, 70% to 90% are singletons. Sample: PBMCs. The receptors shown here come from a young man in good health and CMV-seropositive. CDR3s include the opening cysteine and the closing phenylalanine or tryptophan. Each record gives: CDR3 DNA, CDR3 protein, CDR3 length, V gene, clone size, J gene, D gene. D genes are given only for firm matches. Expanded clones get a size class; other rows say once, few or many, or leave the size out.

CDR3nt: TGTGCCAGCAGCGGTGACTGGGCAGATACGCAGTATTTT
CDR3aa: CASSGDWADTQYF
len: 13
v_gene: TRBV13
abundance: -
j_gene: TRBJ2-3
d_gene: -

CDR3nt: TGTGCCAGCTCACAGCGACTAGCCCATGAGCAGTTCTTC
CDR3aa: CASSQRLAHEQFF
len: 13
v_gene: TRBV18
abundance: -
j_gene: TRBJ2-1
d_gene: TRBD2

CDR3nt: TGTGCCAGCAGCTTGGGCCTCTCGGTTAACACTGAAGCTTTCTTT
CDR3aa: CASSLGLSVNTEAFF
len: 15
v_gene: TRBV5-4
abundance: few
j_gene: TRBJ1-1
d_gene: -

CDR3nt: TGCGCCAGCAGCCAACACCACCTTCAGCGCTTCGGGCAGGGGGGCACTGAAGCTTTCTTT
CDR3aa: CASSQHHLQRFGQGGTEAFF
len: 20
v_gene: TRBV4-1
abundance: -
j_gene: TRBJ1-1
d_gene: TRBD1

CDR3nt: TGTGCCAGCAGTTTTGACACATACAATGAGCAGTTCTTC
CDR3aa: CASSFDTYNEQFF
len: 13
v_gene: TRBV7-2
abundance: -
j_gene: TRBJ2-1
d_gene: -

CDR3nt: TGTGCCAGCAGCGGCTTTCTTCAGGCGAACTATGGCTACACCTTC
CDR3aa: CASSGFLQANYGYTF
len: 15
v_gene: TRBV9
abundance: -
j_gene: TRBJ1-2
d_gene: -

CDR3nt: TGTGCCTGGAGTAAAGCGGGAGGGTACAATGAGCAGTTCTTC
CDR3aa: CAWSKAGGYNEQFF
len: 14
v_gene: TRBV30
abundance: -
j_gene: TRBJ2-1
d_gene: TRBD2

CDR3nt: TGTGCCAGTCAAGTGGGGGGGAGATGGGGTCAGCCCCAGCATTTT
CDR3aa: CASQVGGRWGQPQHF
len: 15
v_gene: TRBV19
abundance: -
j_gene: TRBJ1-5
d_gene: -

CDR3nt: TGTGCCAGCGTAGCGGGAATGAGCTCCTACAATGAGCAGTTCTTC
CDR3aa: CASVAGMSSYNEQFF
len: 15
v_gene: TRBV2
abundance: -
j_gene: TRBJ2-1
d_gene: TRBD2

CDR3nt: TGCGCCAGCAGCCAACAATATACGGGACTAGCGAACACCGGGGAGCTGTTTTTT
CDR3aa: CASSQQYTGLANTGELFF
len: 18
v_gene: TRBV4-1
abundance: -
j_gene: TRBJ2-2
d_gene: TRBD2

CDR3nt: TGTGCCAGCAGTGAGACTAGCGGGAGAAAAGCGAGCACAGATACGCAGTATTTT
CDR3aa: CASSETSGRKASTDTQYF
len: 18
v_gene: TRBV2
abundance: once
j_gene: TRBJ2-3
d_gene: TRBD2

CDR3nt: TGTGCCAGCAGACCGACAGGACCGGGCAATCAGCCCCAGCATTTT
CDR3aa: CASRPTGPGNQPQHF
len: 15
v_gene: TRBV27
abundance: -
j_gene: TRBJ1-5
d_gene: -

CDR3nt: TGCGCCAGCAGCTTGGGTGCGGGAGGCAGGGTAATCAATGAGCAGTTCTTC
CDR3aa: CASSLGAGGRVINEQFF
len: 17
v_gene: TRBV5-1
abundance: -
j_gene: TRBJ2-1
d_gene: TRBD2

CDR3nt: TGTGCCAGCAGCCAAGATTGGGGAGCGGGAGATGAAGAGACCCAGTACTTC
CDR3aa: CASSQDWGAGDEETQYF
len: 17
v_gene: TRBV4-2
abundance: -
j_gene: TRBJ2-5
d_gene: TRBD2

CDR3nt: TGTGCCAGCAGCATGGCCCCCGTCCCCCTCCCCGACAGTAGCCGGGAGCAGTACTTC
CDR3aa: CASSMAPVPLPDSSREQYF
len: 19
v_gene: TRBV21-1
abundance: -
j_gene: TRBJ2-7
d_gene: -

CDR3nt: TGTGCCAGTAGTATAAGCGGGGGGGGAGACTATGGCTACACCTTC
CDR3aa: CASSISGGGDYGYTF
len: 15
v_gene: TRBV19
abundance: -
j_gene: TRBJ1-2
d_gene: -

CDR3nt: TGCAGCGTTAACGGGGATCCCGGGACAGGGTCCTCTGAAGCTTTCTTT
CDR3aa: CSVNGDPGTGSSEAFF
len: 16
v_gene: TRBV29-1
abundance: -
j_gene: TRBJ1-1
d_gene: TRBD1

CDR3nt: TGCGCCAGCAGCCCCAGGGGGGAGGCCACTGAAGCTTTCTTT
CDR3aa: CASSPRGEATEAFF
len: 14
v_gene: TRBV5-1
abundance: -
j_gene: TRBJ1-1
d_gene: TRBD1

CDR3nt: TGTGCCACCAGCAGTAATAGCGGGGGACTCGGGAATGAGCAGTTCTTC
CDR3aa: CATSSNSGGLGNEQFF
len: 16
v_gene: TRBV15
abundance: -
j_gene: TRBJ2-1
d_gene: TRBD2

CDR3nt: TGCGCCAGCAGCTTGAAACAGTCCACAGATACGCAGTATTTT
CDR3aa: CASSLKQSTDTQYF
len: 14
v_gene: TRBV5-1
abundance: once
j_gene: TRBJ2-3
d_gene: -

CDR3nt: TGTGCCAGCAGCTTACCCGGGGGGGGCGGATTAGGTGAGCAGTTCTTC
CDR3aa: CASSLPGGGGLGEQFF
len: 16
v_gene: TRBV13
abundance: few
j_gene: TRBJ2-1
d_gene: TRBD2

CDR3nt: TGTGCCAGCAGTGATACCGGGACAGGGAACACTGAAGCTTTCTTT
CDR3aa: CASSDTGTGNTEAFF
len: 15
v_gene: TRBV25-1
abundance: -
j_gene: TRBJ1-1
d_gene: TRBD1

CDR3nt: TGTGCCAGCAGTAACAGGGGGAACGAAAAACTGTTTTTT
CDR3aa: CASSNRGNEKLFF
len: 13
v_gene: TRBV9
abundance: few
j_gene: TRBJ1-4
d_gene: TRBD1

CDR3nt: TGTGCCAGCGGTGCGGGACTCGACACAGATACGCAGTATTTT
CDR3aa: CASGAGLDTDTQYF
len: 14
v_gene: TRBV2
abundance: -
j_gene: TRBJ2-3
d_gene: -

CDR3nt: TGTGCCAGCAGCGACGGAGTCTCCGCCCAAGAGACCCAGTACTTC
CDR3aa: CASSDGVSAQETQYF
len: 15
v_gene: TRBV5-4
abundance: -
j_gene: TRBJ2-5
d_gene: -

CDR3nt: TGTGCCACAACAGGCCTTAACACTGAAGCTTTCTTT
CDR3aa: CATTGLNTEAFF
len: 12
v_gene: TRBV6-5
abundance: few
j_gene: TRBJ1-1
d_gene: -

CDR3nt: TGTGCCTGGACCCCGGGACTTACCTACAATGAGCAGTTCTTC
CDR3aa: CAWTPGLTYNEQFF
len: 14
v_gene: TRBV30
abundance: -
j_gene: TRBJ2-1
d_gene: -

CDR3nt: TGTGCCAGCAGTGCTAAACGGGTCGGAAACACCATATATTTT
CDR3aa: CASSAKRVGNTIYF
len: 14
v_gene: TRBV6-1
abundance: -
j_gene: TRBJ1-3
d_gene: -

CDR3nt: TGTGCCAGCAGCCTGGGACTAGCGGGAGGGCCAACCGGGGAGCTGTTTTTT
CDR3aa: CASSLGLAGGPTGELFF
len: 17
v_gene: TRBV7-6
abundance: -
j_gene: TRBJ2-2
d_gene: TRBD2

CDR3nt: TGTGCCAGCACGAAACAGGGACGGATCGGCTACACCTTC
CDR3aa: CASTKQGRIGYTF
len: 13
v_gene: TRBV19
abundance: -
j_gene: TRBJ1-2
d_gene: -

CDR3nt: TGTGCCAGTTCACGGGACAGACTAAATCAGCCCCAGCATTTT
CDR3aa: CASSRDRLNQPQHF
len: 14
v_gene: TRBV6-5
abundance: -
j_gene: TRBJ1-5
d_gene: TRBD1

CDR3nt: TGCGCCAGCAGCCAAGACCCTCGGACAACCTACGAGCAGTACTTC
CDR3aa: CASSQDPRTTYEQYF
len: 15
v_gene: TRBV4-3
abundance: -
j_gene: TRBJ2-7
d_gene: -

CDR3nt: TGTGCCAGCAGCCGGGACTCTGGAAACACCATATATTTT
CDR3aa: CASSRDSGNTIYF
len: 13
v_gene: TRBV11-2
abundance: -
j_gene: TRBJ1-3
d_gene: -

CDR3nt: TGTGCCAGCAGCACCAGGGACTATGGCTACACCTTC
CDR3aa: CASSTRDYGYTF
len: 12
v_gene: TRBV11-3
abundance: -
j_gene: TRBJ1-2
d_gene: -

CDR3nt: TGTGCCAGCAGCGTCGGGGACAGGGCGGGGGAGACCCAGTACTTC
CDR3aa: CASSVGDRAGETQYF
len: 15
v_gene: TRBV9
abundance: -
j_gene: TRBJ2-5
d_gene: TRBD1

CDR3nt: TGCGCCAGCAGGACTAGGTTCACTAACAATGAGCAGTTCTTC
CDR3aa: CASRTRFTNNEQFF
len: 14
v_gene: TRBV10-2
abundance: -
j_gene: TRBJ2-1
d_gene: -

CDR3nt: TGTGCCAGCAGCGGACAGGGACAATCGAATCAGCCCCAGCATTTT
CDR3aa: CASSGQGQSNQPQHF
len: 15
v_gene: TRBV7-2
abundance: -
j_gene: TRBJ1-5
d_gene: TRBD1

CDR3nt: TGTGCCAGCAGCTTGGGGGGGACAGGAAACACCATATATTTT
CDR3aa: CASSLGGTGNTIYF
len: 14
v_gene: TRBV5-5
abundance: -
j_gene: TRBJ1-3
d_gene: -

CDR3nt: TGTGCCAGCAGTTTATCACCCGGGACAGGGTCCTACAATGAGCAGTTCTTC
CDR3aa: CASSLSPGTGSYNEQFF
len: 17
v_gene: TRBV27
abundance: -
j_gene: TRBJ2-1
d_gene: TRBD1

CDR3nt: TGTGCCAGCTCACCCCAGTTCACCGGGGAGCTGTTTTTT
CDR3aa: CASSPQFTGELFF
len: 13
v_gene: TRBV18
abundance: -
j_gene: TRBJ2-2
d_gene: -

CDR3nt: TGTGCCAGCACCAGTGGGGGGTCCCTAAGTCGGCATTTT
CDR3aa: CASTSGGSLSRHF
len: 13
v_gene: TRBV6-5
abundance: -
j_gene: TRBJ1-5
d_gene: -

CDR3nt: TGTGCCAGCAGCTACAGACTAGTTGGGAGTGAGCAGTTCTTC
CDR3aa: CASSYRLVGSEQFF
len: 14
v_gene: TRBV7-2
abundance: -
j_gene: TRBJ2-1
d_gene: -

CDR3nt: TGTGCCAGCAGCTTAGGATTCGAGGTTCCGGAGACCCAGTACTTC
CDR3aa: CASSLGFEVPETQYF
len: 15
v_gene: TRBV13
abundance: -
j_gene: TRBJ2-5
d_gene: -

CDR3nt: TGTGCTAGTGGTTTGGTACGTACAGGGGGCCTCCTTTCAATGAACACTGAAGCTTTCTTT
CDR3aa: CASGLVRTGGLLSMNTEAFF
len: 20
v_gene: TRBV12-5
abundance: -
j_gene: TRBJ1-1
d_gene: TRBD1

CDR3nt: TGTGCCATCAGTGAGGGGGACAGGGTCCCACTTGGCTACACCTTC
CDR3aa: CAISEGDRVPLGYTF
len: 15
v_gene: TRBV10-3
abundance: -
j_gene: TRBJ1-2
d_gene: TRBD1

CDR3nt: TGCAGCGTGGATGCTTGGACAGGAGGTTTCCCTGGCTACACCTTC
CDR3aa: CSVDAWTGGFPGYTF
len: 15
v_gene: TRBV29-1
abundance: -
j_gene: TRBJ1-2
d_gene: TRBD1

CDR3nt: TGTGCCAGCAGCCTCCCAGGGGGCGGAACTGAAGCTTTCTTT
CDR3aa: CASSLPGGGTEAFF
len: 14
v_gene: TRBV5-8
abundance: -
j_gene: TRBJ1-1
d_gene: TRBD1

CDR3nt: TGTGCCAGCAGCTCGGCCCCGACTAGCGGACGATATACGCAGTATTTT
CDR3aa: CASSSAPTSGRYTQYF
len: 16
v_gene: TRBV11-1
abundance: -
j_gene: TRBJ2-3
d_gene: TRBD2

CDR3nt: TGTGCCAGCAGTTACTACAGGGTCTCCTACAATGAGCAGTTCTTC
CDR3aa: CASSYYRVSYNEQFF
len: 15
v_gene: TRBV6-5
abundance: -
j_gene: TRBJ2-1
d_gene: -

CDR3nt: TGTGCCTGGAGGGCCGCGGCTAGCGGGACCTACGAGCAGTACTTC
CDR3aa: CAWRAAASGTYEQYF
len: 15
v_gene: TRBV30
abundance: -
j_gene: TRBJ2-7
d_gene: TRBD2

CDR3nt: TGTGCCAGCAGTTTCCTATCAACGGTTAGCTCCTACGAGCAGTACTTC
CDR3aa: CASSFLSTVSSYEQYF
len: 16
v_gene: TRBV6-6
abundance: -
j_gene: TRBJ2-7
d_gene: -

CDR3nt: TGTGCCAGCAGCTTGGGTAGCGGAGTTTACAATGAGCAGTTCTTC
CDR3aa: CASSLGSGVYNEQFF
len: 15
v_gene: TRBV5-5
abundance: -
j_gene: TRBJ2-1
d_gene: -

CDR3nt: TGTGCCACCTCGGGGGGGGGCCGCGAGGCTTTCTTT
CDR3aa: CATSGGGREAFF
len: 12
v_gene: TRBV19
abundance: -
j_gene: TRBJ1-1
d_gene: -

CDR3nt: TGTGCCAGCAGCCGGCGCTCCTTAGCGGGAGGGCCTGATACGCAGTATTTT
CDR3aa: CASSRRSLAGGPDTQYF
len: 17
v_gene: TRBV7-8
abundance: -
j_gene: TRBJ2-3
d_gene: TRBD2

CDR3nt: TGTGCCAGCAGTTATGGGAGTAGAGGGTTAACTGAAGCTTTCTTT
CDR3aa: CASSYGSRGLTEAFF
len: 15
v_gene: TRBV6-5
abundance: -
j_gene: TRBJ1-1
d_gene: -

CDR3nt: TGTGCCAGTAGCTTCTCAGGGGAGAGGCCTAATGAAAAACTGTTTTTT
CDR3aa: CASSFSGERPNEKLFF
len: 16
v_gene: TRBV19
abundance: -
j_gene: TRBJ1-4
d_gene: -

CDR3nt: TGTGCCAGTTCCACAGGGCCGAACACTGAAGCTTTCTTT
CDR3aa: CASSTGPNTEAFF
len: 13
v_gene: TRBV9
abundance: once
j_gene: TRBJ1-1
d_gene: -

CDR3nt: TGTGCCAGCAGTTACCGACAGGGCTTCGGGGCCAACGTCCTGACTTTC
CDR3aa: CASSYRQGFGANVLTF
len: 16
v_gene: TRBV6-5
abundance: -
j_gene: TRBJ2-6
d_gene: TRBD1

CDR3nt: TGTGCCAGCAACGAGCGACCTAGCTATGGCTACACCTTC
CDR3aa: CASNERPSYGYTF
len: 13
v_gene: TRBV28
abundance: -
j_gene: TRBJ1-2
d_gene: -

CDR3nt: TGTGCCAGTAGTATAGGGACAGGGGGCTTCTACGAGCAGTACTTC
CDR3aa: CASSIGTGGFYEQYF
len: 15
v_gene: TRBV19
abundance: -
j_gene: TRBJ2-7
d_gene: TRBD1